Listed here are 32 T cell receptor beta chains from one sample, sequenced in a study of shared clonotypes between healthy human individuals. This table comes from immunoSEQ multiplex PCR, and its TCRdb copy is limited to in-frame clones, with some not included. The data show millions of clones, 85% to 95% seen once. Positively selected for CCR7, the CD45RO-negative cells used as naive CD8 cells excluded terminally differentiated effector memory CD45RA+ cells. Sequencing was done on a sample of naive CD8+ T cells from PBMCs. The receptor set was obtained from a man between 18 and 35 years old in good health. Some clones in this sample may be carry-over from other donors' samples.

The chain links TRBV10-3 to TRBJ2-3, with 7 positions matching TRBD1. V shed 0 bases and J 6 bases; nucleotides not matched to a gene: 12. Germline assignment: CDR1 ENHRY and CDR2 SYGVKD. The CDR3 runs to 17 residues. The CDR3 nucleotides are TGTGCCATCAGTGAGTCGACGACAGGGTCTCTGGCGGATACGCAGTATTTT. Its translation is CAISESTTGSLADTQYF.

CDR3 bases: TGTGCCACCAGCAGAGTCGCGTGGTTCGACGAGCAGTACTTC. Its translation: CATSRVAWFDEQYF. The chain uses TRBV15 and TRBJ2-7; no reliable D call. V was shortened by 1 base and J by 5 bases, with 12 bases between the two germline ends. This CDR3 spans 14 amino acids. Germline CDR1 and CDR2: LNHNV and YYDKDF (reference sequence).

The chain couples TRBV7-9 to TRBJ2-1; D uncertain. The CDR3 is 16 residues long. The ends were cut back, 4 bases at V and 0 bases at J, with 13 bases in the middle. The germline CDR1 and CDR2 sequences are SEHNR and FQNEAQ (reference sequence). CDR3: CASSSAPGASYNEQFF. CDR3 DNA sequence: TGTGCCAGCAGCTCGGCCCCGGGCGCCTCCTACAATGAGCAGTTCTTC.

V gene TRBV15 combines with J gene TRBJ2-2, with a weak D call TRBD2 (5 bases). CDR1 and CDR2 from the germline V gene are LNHNV and YYDKDF (reference sequence). CDR3 size: 16 residues. V lost 0 bases and J 1 base, leaving 9 bases between the germline ends. CDR3 sequence reads: CATSREAGGNTGELFF. The CDR3 bases are TGTGCCACCAGCAGAGAGGCGGGTGGGAACACCGGGGAGCTGTTTTTT.

This clone was observed a few times. The chain uses TRBV29-1 and TRBJ1-4; TRBD1 is a possible D gene (5 bases). CDR1 is SQVTM and CDR2 is ANQGSEA in the germline V gene. V lost 6 bases, J lost 8 bases, and 16 bases lay in between. The CDR3 sequence is 13 residues long. The CDR3 nucleotides are TGCAGCGTGACGGGGGTGTCGGGGGAAAAACTGTTTTTT. The encoded protein is CSVTGVSGEKLFF.

The CDR3 spells CASSIMLSSGRAITDTQYF. The DNA of the CDR3 is TGTGCCAGTAGTATTATGTTGTCTAGCGGGAGGGCCATCACAGATACGCAGTATTTT. The V gene is TRBV19, the J gene TRBJ2-3; 12 bases agree with TRBD2. Trimming at V came to 3 bases and at J to 2 bases, leaving 12 bases not matched to a gene. The V gene's germline CDR1 is LNHDA and CDR2 SQIVND (reference sequence). This CDR3 contains 19 residues.

CDR3 bases: TGTGCCAGCAGCTTGAGACGGGAGCTCGGCACAGATACGCAGTATTTT. This sequence encodes CASSLRRELGTDTQYF. The chain links TRBV5-4 to TRBJ2-3; tentatively, D is TRBD2 (6 bases). The germline V gene encodes CDR1 SGHNT and CDR2 YYREEE (reference sequence). Trimming shortened V by 1 base and J by 1 base, and 13 bases separated the two germline ends. This CDR3 has 16 amino acids. Using reference TRBV5-4 and TRBJ2-3 for the parts outside the CDR3, the full variable domain is ETGVTQSPTHLIKTRGQQVTLRCSSQSGHNTVSWYQQALGQGPQFIFQYYREEENGRGNFPPRFSGLQFPNYSSELNVNALELDDSALYLCASSLRRELGTDTQYFGPGTRLTVL.

The V and J genes are TRBV5-4 and TRBJ2-7; D might be TRBD1 or TRBD2, each matching 6 bases. Trimming cost V 4 bases and J 5 bases, with 22 bases left between them. The CDR3 runs to 16 residues. The germline gives CDR1 SGHNT, CDR2 YYREEE (reference sequence). The CDR3 coding sequence is TGTGCCAGCAGCCCCTCGAAGGTACAGGGAGGTCACGAGCAGTACTTC. Its translation is CASSPSKVQGGHEQYF.

Regarding this clone: This clone may be a read error of a much larger clone one base away. This rearrangement joins TRBV5-5 to TRBJ2-5; D is uncertain. Germline V gives CDR1 SGHKS, CDR2 YYEKEE (reference sequence). The CDR3 runs to 12 residues. The CDR3 sequence: CVSSFLSGAQYF. As DNA, the CDR3 is TGTGTCAGCAGCTTCCTGAGTGGGGCCCAGTACTTC.

V usage is TRBV4-1 and J usage is TRBJ2-7, with 10 bases identical to TRBD2. Trimming took 11 bases from V and 3 from J; bases not matched to a gene: 7. Germline CDR1 is MGHRA and CDR2 is YSYEKL. The CDR3 consists of 13 residues. Here the CDR3 reads CAAGEREGYEQYF. Here the CDR3 DNA reads TGCGCCGCCGGGGAGCGGGAGGGCTACGAGCAGTACTTC.

The chain recombines TRBV29-1 with TRBJ2-5; D perhaps matches TRBD1 (6 bases). The J call may not be correct, given that the DNA end is closer to TRBJ2-7. CDR3 size: 13 residues. Germline CDR1 and CDR2: SQVTM and ANQGSEA. The CDR3 nucleotides are TGCAGCGTTGAACGGGACAACTCCTACGAGCAGTACTTC. Amino acid sequence: CSVERDNSYEQYF.

The chain is built from TRBV11-2 and TRBJ1-5; possibly TRBD1 for D (6 bases). The germline V gene encodes CDR1 SGHAT and CDR2 FQNNGV. CDR3 length equals 15 residues. V gave up 5 bases and J gave up 6 bases, with 17 bases separating them. CDR3: CASSPNRARGQPQHF. The CDR3, as DNA: TGTGCCAGCAGCCCTAACAGGGCCCGGGGTCAGCCCCAGCATTTT.

The V gene is TRBV19, the J gene TRBJ1-2; the D gene is possibly TRBD1 (5 bases). The length of the CDR3 is 13 residues. CDR1 LNHDA and CDR2 SQIVND come from the germline V gene (reference sequence). V was cut by 3 bases and J by 7 bases, with 12 bases left in between. The DNA for the CDR3 is TGTGCCAGTAGTATTGGCCCAGGGTCTGGCTACACCTTC. Translated: CASSIGPGSGYTF.

This clone was detected once. The rearrangement joins TRBV6-5 to TRBJ2-7; 8 positions match TRBD1. The J segment lost 3 bases and the V segment lost 0 bases, leaving 4 bases of the junction unmatched. This CDR3 comprises 15 residues. CDR1 and CDR2 (germline): MNHEY, SVGAGI. The CDR3: CASSYSTGVNYEQYF. In DNA form, the CDR3 reads TGTGCCAGCAGTTACTCGACAGGGGTGAACTACGAGCAGTACTTC.

The rearrangement uses TRBV27 and TRBJ2-7, with D possibly being TRBD2 (6 bases). The V gene's germline CDR1 is MNHEY and CDR2 SMNVEV (reference sequence). The CDR3 is 17 amino acids. V was shortened by 4 bases and J by 0 bases, with 19 bases between the two germline ends. The CDR3 region has the DNA TGTGCCAGCAGTTCCTCACCGGGTAGCGGAATCTCCTACGAGCAGTACTTC. This sequence encodes CASSSSPGSGISYEQYF.

The chain recombines TRBV13 with TRBJ2-1; no reliable D call. The germline gives CDR1 PRHDT, CDR2 FYEKMQ (reference sequence). Trimming took off 10 bases at V and 5 bases at J, with 9 bases between the two ends. This CDR3 region has 11 residues. DNA for the CDR3: TGTGCCATACGAGAAAACAATGAGCAGTTCTTC. It is translated as CAIRENNEQFF.

The chain couples TRBV29-1 to TRBJ2-2; D is perhaps TRBD1 (6 bases). V was trimmed by 6 bases and J by 3 bases, leaving 17 bases between them. The CDR3 is made up of 15 amino acids. CDR1 is SQVTM, CDR2 ANQGSEA, per germline. As DNA, the CDR3 is TGCAGCGTAGACACCGGGACACTTTACACCGGGGAGCTGTTTTTT. Residues: CSVDTGTLYTGELFF.

The V and J genes are TRBV7-9 and TRBJ1-1, with D unclear. Germline assignment: CDR1 SEHNR and CDR2 FQNEAQ (reference sequence). CDR3 size: 17 residues. V was cut by 5 bases and J by 4 bases, with 23 bases left in between. In nucleotides, the CDR3 is TGTGCCAGCAGCCCCCGGGAGGTGCCAACCAAGGGCACTGAAGCTTTCTTT. The encoded protein is CASSPREVPTKGTEAFF.

The genes are TRBV2 and TRBJ1-1; 7 nucleotides line up with TRBD1. Germline CDR1 and CDR2: SNHLY and FYNNEI. The V and J ends lost 7 bases and 4 bases, in that order; junction bases with no gene match: 9. The CDR3 consists of 14 residues. CDR3 bases: TGTGCCAGCACGAGGGGGCCTTCAGGCACTGAAGCTTTCTTT. Protein: CASTRGPSGTEAFF.

This rearrangement joins TRBV10-3 to TRBJ1-1, with a weak D call TRBD1 (6 bases). Trimming shortened V by 4 bases and J by 3 bases, and 12 bases separated the two germline ends. The germline CDR1 and CDR2 sequences are ENHRY and SYGVKD. CDR3 length equals 14 residues. In DNA, the CDR3 is TGTGCCATCAGTGGGACAGCTTGGGACACTGAAGCTTTCTTT. It yields the protein CAISGTAWDTEAFF.

The rearrangement links TRBV2 to TRBJ1-1, with D tentatively TRBD1 (5 bases). Deletions cut 7 bases from V and 0 bases from J, with 9 bases between. There are 13 residues in the CDR3. Germline CDR1 and CDR2: SNHLY and FYNNEI. The CDR3 DNA follows: TGTGCCAGCACGGGACTTATGAACACTGAAGCTTTCTTT. It codes for CASTGLMNTEAFF. Complete variable domain (other parts from reference TRBV2 and TRBJ1-1): EPEVTQTPSHQVTQMGQEVILRCVPISNHLYFYWYRQILGQKVEFLVSFYNNEISEKSEIFDDQFSVERPDGSNFTLKIRSTKLEDSAMYFCASTGLMNTEAFFGQGTRLTVV.

The genes are TRBV28 and TRBJ1-5; the D gene is possibly TRBD1 (6 bases). V was clipped by 7 bases and J by 0 bases, with 13 bases between them. From germline, CDR1 is MDHEN and CDR2 SYDVKM. CDR3 length equals 15 residues. CDR3 bases: TGTGCCAGCACTATGACAGGAGATAGCAATCAGCCCCAGCATTTT. The encoded protein is CASTMTGDSNQPQHF.

This chain links TRBV6-6 with TRBJ2-1, with TRBD1 as a possible D gene (5 bases). Per the germline V gene, CDR1 is MNHNY and CDR2 is SVGAGI (reference sequence). V gave up 0 bases and J gave up 6 bases, with 15 bases separating them. The CDR3 extends over 16 amino acids. The CDR3 here is CASSYSRTSLGNEQFF. The CDR3 DNA reads TGTGCCAGCAGTTACTCGAGGACATCGTTGGGCAATGAGCAGTTCTTC.

This rearrangement joins TRBV6-5 to TRBJ2-3; D perhaps matches TRBD2 (5 bases). The CDR3 length is 15 residues. Trimming stripped 3 bases from V and 4 bases from J, with 14 bases between. The germline V gene encodes CDR1 MNHEY and CDR2 SVGAGI. CDR3 in DNA: TGTGCCAGCAGTTATCTACCCGGGCGGGCAGATACGCAGTATTTT. This translates into CASSYLPGRADTQYF.

Notes on this clone: In the same sample, other DNA sequences code for this CDR3. This chain connects TRBV5-6 to TRBJ1-1; D gene uncertain. This CDR3 comprises 13 residues. Trimming cost V 0 bases and J 0 bases, with 3 bases left between them. Germline V gives CDR1 SGHDT, CDR2 YYEEEE. The CDR3 loop is CASSLEMNTEAFF. The DNA for the CDR3 is TGTGCCAGCAGCTTGGAAATGAACACTGAAGCTTTCTTT.

CDR3 amino acids: CASSQGTRYYGYTF. The CDR3, as DNA: TGCGCCAGCAGCCAAGGGACCCGATACTATGGCTACACCTTC. The rearrangement uses TRBV4-3 and TRBJ1-2; no definite D call. In germline, CDR1 is LGHNA, CDR2 YSLEER. There are 14 residues in the CDR3. Deletions cut 1 base from V and 3 bases from J, with 9 bases between.

This clone was found once. The CDR3 reads CASSDGPGQASYEQYF. The CDR3 DNA reads TGTGCCAGCAGCGACGGACCGGGACAGGCGTCCTACGAGCAGTACTTC. The chain uses TRBV9 and TRBJ2-7; TRBD1 matches at 8 bases. V was clipped by 3 bases and J by 1 base; unmatched bases: 9. The V gene's germline CDR1 is SGDLS and CDR2 YYNGEE. The CDR3 runs to 16 residues.

This clone came up once. The V and J genes are TRBV4-2 and TRBJ2-1, with D hard to call. Germline V gene lookup returns CDR1 LGHNA and CDR2 YNFKEQ. The V end lost 1 base, the J end lost 8 bases, and 12 bases lay between the germline ends. This CDR3 is 14 amino acids long. The CDR3 nucleotides read TGTGCCAGCAGCCAAGGTCTGGGATGGGATGAGCAGTTCTTC. Its protein is CASSQGLGWDEQFF.

The chain employs TRBV5-4 and TRBJ2-6; D is uncertain. This CDR3 contains 13 residues. The germline V gene has CDR1 SGHNT and CDR2 YYREEE (reference sequence). The V end lost 6 bases, the J end lost 6 bases, and 10 bases lay between the germline ends. Here the CDR3 DNA reads TGTGCCAGCACCTCCTTGGAGGCCAACGTCCTGACTTTC. Residues: CASTSLEANVLTF.

The genes are TRBV4-3 and TRBJ1-4; no reliable D call. Germline V gene sequence: CDR1 LGHNA, CDR2 YSLEER. V was trimmed by 1 base and J by 10 bases, leaving 10 bases between them. The CDR3 runs 13 residues. DNA of the CDR3: TGCGCCAGCAGCCAAGCGATTATAGGAAAACTGTTTTTT. Translating it yields CASSQAIIGKLFF.

This chain uses TRBV28 with TRBJ2-7; TRBD2 matches 9 bases. The CDR3 is made up of 15 amino acids. After removal of 2 bases from V and 3 bases from J, the junction contained 5 bases not matched to a gene. Germline loops: CDR1 MDHEN, CDR2 SYDVKM. The CDR3 DNA follows: TGTGCCAGCAGTTTAGCGGGAGGGCCAAACTACGAGCAGTACTTC. As protein: CASSLAGGPNYEQYF.

Concerning this clone: The identical CDR3 is also encoded by other nucleotide sequences in the sample. The chain employs TRBV27 and TRBJ1-1; D not resolved. Germline CDR1 is MNHEY and CDR2 is SMNVEV (reference sequence). Trimming removed 1 base at V and 2 bases at J, with 5 bases between. The CDR3 runs 13 residues. The CDR3 region is CASSLWRNTEAFF. In nucleotides, the CDR3 is TGTGCCAGCAGTTTATGGCGAAACACTGAAGCTTTCTTT.